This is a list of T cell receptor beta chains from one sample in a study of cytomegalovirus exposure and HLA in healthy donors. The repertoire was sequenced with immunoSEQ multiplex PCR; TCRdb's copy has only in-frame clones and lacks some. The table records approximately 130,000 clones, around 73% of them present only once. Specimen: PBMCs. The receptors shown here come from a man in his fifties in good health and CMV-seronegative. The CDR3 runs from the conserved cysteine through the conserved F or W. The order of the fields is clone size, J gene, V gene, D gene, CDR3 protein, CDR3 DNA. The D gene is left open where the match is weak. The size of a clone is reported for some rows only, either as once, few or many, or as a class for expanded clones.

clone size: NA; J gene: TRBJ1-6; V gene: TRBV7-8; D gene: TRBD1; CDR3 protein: CASSLRAGQINSPLHF; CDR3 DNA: TGTGCCAGCAGCTTAAGGGCGGGACAGATAAATTCACCCCTCCACTTT
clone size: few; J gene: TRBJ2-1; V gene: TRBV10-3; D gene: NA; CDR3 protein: CAIADSSYNEQFF; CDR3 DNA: TGTGCCATCGCCGATAGCTCCTACAATGAGCAGTTCTTC
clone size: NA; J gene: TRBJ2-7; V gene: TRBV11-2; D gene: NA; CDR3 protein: CASSLAGTSSYEQYF; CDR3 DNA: TGTGCCAGCAGCTTAGCCGGGACTTCCTCCTACGAGCAGTACTTC
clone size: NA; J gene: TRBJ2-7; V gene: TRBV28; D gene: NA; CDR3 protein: CASSPTSYEQYF; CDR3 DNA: TGTGCCAGCAGCCCCACTAGCTACGAGCAGTACTTC
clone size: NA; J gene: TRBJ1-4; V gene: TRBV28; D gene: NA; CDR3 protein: CASSSFGSTNEKLFF; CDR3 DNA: TGTGCCAGCAGTTCGTTCGGGTCAACTAATGAAAAACTGTTTTTT
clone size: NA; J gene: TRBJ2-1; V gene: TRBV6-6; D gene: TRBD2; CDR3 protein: CASSYRREEPQFF; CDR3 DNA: TGTGCCAGCAGTTACAGACGGGAGGAACCCCAGTTCTTC
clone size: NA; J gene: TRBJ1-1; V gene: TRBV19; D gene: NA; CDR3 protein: CASRTYREAFF; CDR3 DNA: TGTGCCAGTAGAACATACAGGGAAGCTTTCTTT
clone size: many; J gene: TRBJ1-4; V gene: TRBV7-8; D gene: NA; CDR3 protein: CASSLAPGAYEKLFF; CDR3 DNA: TGTGCCAGCAGCTTAGCGCCAGGGGCTTACGAAAAACTGTTTTTT
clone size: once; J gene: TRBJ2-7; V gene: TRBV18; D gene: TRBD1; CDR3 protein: CASSPLDRGRVEYYEQYF; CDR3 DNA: TGTGCCAGCTCACCCCTCGACAGGGGGCGGGTGGAATACTACGAGCAGTACTTC
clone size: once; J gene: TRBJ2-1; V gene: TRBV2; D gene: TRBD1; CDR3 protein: CASSEGTGAYNEQFF; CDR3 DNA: TGTGCCAGCAGTGAAGGTACAGGGGCGTACAATGAGCAGTTCTTC
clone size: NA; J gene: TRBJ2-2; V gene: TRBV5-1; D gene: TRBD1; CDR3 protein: CASSLGPGTANTGELFF; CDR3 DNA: TGCGCCAGCAGCTTGGGTCCCGGGACAGCGAACACCGGGGAGCTGTTTTTT
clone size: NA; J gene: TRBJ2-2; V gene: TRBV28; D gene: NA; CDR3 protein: CASSLYQGTGELFF; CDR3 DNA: TGTGCCAGCAGTTTATATCAGGGCACCGGGGAGCTGTTTTTT
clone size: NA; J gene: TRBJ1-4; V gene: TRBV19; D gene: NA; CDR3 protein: CASQRANFGTNEKLFF; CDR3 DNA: TGTGCCAGTCAGAGGGCCAATTTCGGGACTAATGAAAAACTGTTTTTT
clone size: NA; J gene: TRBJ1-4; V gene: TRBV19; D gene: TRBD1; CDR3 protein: CASSSASGQGRKLFF; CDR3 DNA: TGTGCCAGTAGTAGCGCATCGGGACAGGGTAGAAAACTGTTTTTT
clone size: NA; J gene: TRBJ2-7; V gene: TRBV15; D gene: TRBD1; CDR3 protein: CATSRDLGTGNYEQYF; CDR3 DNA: TGTGCCACCAGCAGAGATCTCGGGACAGGAAACTACGAGCAGTACTTC
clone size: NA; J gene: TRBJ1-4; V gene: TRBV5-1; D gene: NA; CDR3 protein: CASGRERATNEKLFF; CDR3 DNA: TGCGCCAGCGGCCGGGAAAGGGCCACTAATGAAAAACTGTTTTTT